The subject of this entry is one T cell receptor (beta chain). Antigen unknown. Measured with immunoSEQ multiplex PCR; TCRdb has only the in-frame clones, and not every one. The profile shows about 75,000 clones, roughly 80% of them singletons. CDR1 and CDR2 from the germline V gene are SEHNR and FQNEAQ (reference sequence). The J segment lost 5 bases and the V segment lost 1 base, leaving 6 bases of the junction unmatched. CDR3 length equals 15 residues. The sample originates from a study of T cell clones after liver transplantation. Overall study results and limits: Low donor cell numbers restricted donor-reactive repertoire measurement in a couple of subjects.

This material consisted of CD4+ T cells from blood, taken about 50 months after liver transplant. The chain is built from TRBV7-9 and TRBJ2-7, with TRBD2 matching 9 bases. This clonotype was obtained from a human patient who received a liver transplant. Some T cells could come from the graft donor. DNA of the CDR3: TGTGCCAGCAGCTTAGGTAGCGGGAGATGGGACGAGCAGTACTTC. Protein sequence: CASSLGSGRWDEQYF.